Each of the 27 T cell receptor beta chains below was sequenced from the same sample in a study of OX40 agonist ivuxolimab in advanced cancers. Sequenced by immunoSEQ multiplex PCR; TCRdb stores in-frame clones only, minus some. The sample holds about 69,000 clones, 75% to 90% seen once. Sequenced material: CD4+ or CD8+ T cells sorted from blood, taken in a trial of the OX40 agonist ivuxolimab. Receptors originate from an adult with an advanced solid tumor such as melanoma, head and neck, liver or kidney cancer.

The chain uses TRBV7-3 and TRBJ2-7, with D tentatively TRBD2 (6 bases). With 1 base removed from V and 3 bases from J, the gap between germline ends came to 13 bases. CDR3 size: 15 residues. CDR1 and CDR2 (germline): SGHTA, FQGTGA. The CDR3 nucleotides are TGTGCCAGCAGCTTAATTGGGGGGTCGGACTACGAGCAGTACTTC. It codes for CASSLIGGSDYEQYF. The full variable domain, its missing parts supplied by reference TRBV7-3 and TRBJ2-7, is GAGVSQTPSNKVTEKGKYVELRCDPISGHTALYWYRQSLGQGPEFLIYFQGTGAADDSGLPNDRFFAVRPEGSVSTLKIQRTERGDSAVYLCASSLIGGSDYEQYFGPGTRLTVT.

The chain employs TRBV27 and TRBJ2-7, with 7 bases lining up with TRBD2. Trimming cost V 11 bases and J 5 bases; bases outside gene matches: 9. This CDR3 spans 12 amino acids. Germline V lookup: CDR1 MNHEY, CDR2 SMNVEV (reference sequence). The CDR3 loop is CAAGLGVDEQYF. CDR3 coding DNA: TGTGCCGCCGGACTAGGAGTCGACGAGCAGTACTTC.

The chain uses TRBV5-4 and TRBJ2-4; D gene ambiguous. The CDR3 length is 13 residues. V lost 2 bases to trimming and J lost 8 bases, with 11 bases between them. Germline CDR1 and CDR2: SGHNT and YYREEE (reference sequence). The CDR3 sequence: CASSLMGQDIQYF. The CDR3 coding sequence is TGTGCCAGCAGCTTAATGGGTCAGGACATTCAGTACTTC. The complete variable domain, with remaining parts taken from reference TRBV5-4 and TRBJ2-4, reads ETGVTQSPTHLIKTRGQQVTLRCSSQSGHNTVSWYQQALGQGPQFIFQYYREEENGRGNFPPRFSGLQFPNYSSELNVNALELDDSALYLCASSLMGQDIQYFGAGTRLSVL.

This clone came up once. The CDR3 DNA follows: TGTGCCAGCAGCTTAAGCCCGGGGGAGGATGAGCAGTTCTTC. Amino acids: CASSLSPGEDEQFF. The J gene is TRBJ2-1, the V gene TRBV7-3, with D perhaps TRBD2 (6 bases). The CDR3 is made up of 14 amino acids. Trimming stripped 1 base from V and 8 bases from J, with 12 bases between. Per germline, CDR1 SGHTA and CDR2 FQGTGA. The whole variable domain, filled in from reference TRBV7-3 and TRBJ2-1, reads GAGVSQTPSNKVTEKGKYVELRCDPISGHTALYWYRQSLGQGPEFLIYFQGTGAADDSGLPNDRFFAVRPEGSVSTLKIQRTERGDSAVYLCASSLSPGEDEQFFGPGTRLTVL.

Of note for this clone: At one boundary the junction diverges from the germline segment, which might be a read error. Other DNA sequences in the same sample also yield this CDR3. The genes are TRBV7-9 and TRBJ1-5, with unresolved D. Per germline, CDR1 SEHNR and CDR2 FQNEAQ (reference sequence). The CDR3 is 12 amino acids. The CDR3, as DNA: TGTGCCAGCAGCTTGGAGGGTCAGCCCCAACATTTT. This encodes CASSLEGQPQHF.

This clone was recorded once. The chain is built from TRBV5-8 and TRBJ2-2; 8 bases line up with TRBD1. Germline V CDR1 and CDR2: SGHTS, YDEGEE. Trimming cost V 4 bases and J 4 bases; bases outside gene matches: 6. The CDR3 contains 15 residues. The CDR3 sequence: CASSTRTGSTGELFF. CDR3 in DNA: TGTGCCAGCAGCACCCGGACAGGGTCCACCGGGGAGCTGTTTTTT.

Here the CDR3 DNA reads TGTGCCTGTTCTAGGAATGTAGGGCAGGTGGGGGGACTGTTTTTT. Translated, it gives CACSRNVGQVGGLFF. This chain joins TRBV30 and TRBJ1-4, with a tentative D call TRBD1 (5 bases). Trimming removed 6 bases from V and 13 bases from J, with 27 bases in between. Germline loops: CDR1 GTSNPN, CDR2 SVGIG (reference sequence). The CDR3 extends over 15 amino acids.

The chain is built from TRBV19 and TRBJ2-7; weak D call: TRBD2 (6 bases). In germline, CDR1 is LNHDA, CDR2 SQIVND (reference sequence). V lost 10 bases and J lost 6, with 25 bases in between. The CDR3 covers 15 residues. The CDR3 spells CATSQVTRTLSEQYF. For the CDR3, the DNA is TGTGCCACATCCCAGGTGACTAGAACCCTTTCCGAGCAGTACTTC.

This chain uses TRBV6-1 with TRBJ2-1; D is perhaps TRBD2 (6 bases). This CDR3 comprises 14 residues. The V gene lost 3 bases and the J gene lost 7 bases, with 13 bases spanning the gap. The germline gives CDR1 MNHNS, CDR2 SASEGT. The CDR3 region is CASSEVGGPNEQFF. The CDR3 DNA is TGTGCCAGCAGTGAGGTTGGAGGGCCTAATGAGCAGTTCTTC.

The J gene is TRBJ1-1, the V gene TRBV6-4; 7 bases are a match to TRBD1. CDR1 MRHNA and CDR2 SNTAGT come from the germline V gene. Losses at the gene ends were 8 bases for V and 4 bases for J; bases not matched to a gene: 10. The CDR3 extends over 14 amino acids. The CDR3 reads CASARQGYGTEAFF. The CDR3 coding sequence is TGTGCCAGCGCCCGACAGGGATATGGCACTGAAGCTTTCTTT.

This rearrangement joins TRBV7-3 to TRBJ2-7; D gene ambiguous. The V end was cut by 2 bases, the J end by 0 bases, with 8 bases between. The CDR3 contains 14 residues. Germline V lookup: CDR1 SGHTA, CDR2 FQGTGA. The CDR3 DNA reads as TGTGCCAGCAGCTTAGGTGGGGACTCCTACGAGCAGTACTTC. Translating it yields CASSLGGDSYEQYF.

The count of this clone is one. V gene TRBV28 combines with J gene TRBJ2-2, with 13 bases aligning to TRBD2. Germline V lookup: CDR1 MDHEN, CDR2 SYDVKM. The CDR3 has 18 residues. V lost 1 base, J lost 1 base, and 3 bases stayed unmatched. CDR3 region: CASSLSGLAGMNTGELFF. CDR3 sequence (DNA): TGTGCCAGCAGTTTATCGGGACTAGCGGGGATGAACACCGGGGAGCTGTTTTTT.

The V gene is TRBV28, the J gene TRBJ2-3, with 7 nucleotides matching TRBD1. CDR3 length equals 15 residues. Unmatched junction bases numbered 6, after V lost 1 base and J lost 5 bases. Germline V CDR1 and CDR2: MDHEN, SYDVKM. The CDR3 sequence is CASSLLTGFGDTQYF. The CDR3 nucleotides are TGTGCCAGCAGTTTATTGACAGGGTTTGGAGATACGCAGTATTTT.

This sequence joins TRBV9 and TRBJ2-3; 9 bases align to TRBD2. In germline, CDR1 is SGDLS, CDR2 YYNGEE. The CDR3 contains 15 residues. V gave up 2 bases and J gave up 2 bases; unmatched junction bases: 3. The CDR3: CASSVSGSLTDTQYF. DNA of the CDR3: TGTGCCAGCAGCGTTAGCGGGAGCCTCACAGATACGCAGTATTTT.

The sample holds one count of this clone. The chain joins TRBV7-9 to TRBJ2-5, with D uncertain. Germline CDR1 and CDR2: SEHNR and FQNEAQ (reference sequence). Trimming took 2 bases from V and 3 from J, leaving 7 bases between them. This CDR3 is 13 amino acids long. The CDR3 DNA reads as TGTGCCAGCAGCTTATTTTCGAAAGAGACCCAGTACTTC. Amino acids: CASSLFSKETQYF. The whole variable domain, remainder taken from reference TRBV7-9 and TRBJ2-5, is DTGVSQNPRHKITKRGQNVTFRCDPISEHNRLYWYRQTLGQGPEFLTYFQNEAQLEKSRLLSDRFSAERPKGSFSTLEIQRTEQGDSAMYLCASSLFSKETQYFGPGTRLLVL.

This chain joins TRBV4-3 and TRBJ1-1; TRBD1 might be the D (5 bases). The CDR3 is 18 amino acids. CDR1 and CDR2 (germline): LGHNA, YSLEER. Deletions cut 4 bases from V and 1 base from J, with 22 bases between. CDR3 in amino acids: CASSPRQSFLSKNTEAFF. CDR3 nucleotides: TGCGCCAGCAGCCCGAGACAGAGCTTCCTGTCGAAGAACACTGAAGCTTTCTTT.

This chain uses TRBV5-1 with TRBJ2-2; D call uncertain. CDR3 length: 13 residues. V lost 5 bases and J 5 bases, leaving 10 bases between the germline ends. Germline values: CDR1 SGHRS, CDR2 YFSETQ. Here the CDR3 reads CASRATSTGELFF. Here the CDR3 DNA reads TGCGCCAGCAGGGCTACTTCGACCGGGGAGCTGTTTTTT.

The chain uses TRBV27 and TRBJ2-7; 10 nucleotides align to TRBD1. The length of the CDR3 is 15 residues. Germline V gene lookup returns CDR1 MNHEY and CDR2 SMNVEV (reference sequence). The ends lost 6 bases at V and 2 bases at J; junction bases unmatched: 7. The CDR3 nucleotides are TGTGCCAGCAGATTGGCCGGGACAGGGGCCTACGAGCAGTACTTC. Translation: CASRLAGTGAYEQYF.

V and J are TRBV7-9 and TRBJ1-2; D unresolved. CDR1 SEHNR and CDR2 FQNEAQ come from the germline V gene (reference sequence). The ends were cut back, 1 base at V and 4 bases at J, with 13 bases in the middle. The CDR3 loop spans 15 amino acids. The DNA for the CDR3 is TGTGCCAGCAGCTTAGGAGGGCGGCCGATCTATGGCTACACCTTC. Encoded protein: CASSLGGRPIYGYTF.

In regard to this clone: At the DNA level, this CDR3 is encoded by other sequences in the same sample as well. The chain employs TRBV27 and TRBJ2-1, with D perhaps being TRBD1 or TRBD2 (6 bases each). The CDR3 extends over 15 amino acids. V was cut by 4 bases and J by 0 bases, with 10 bases left in between. Per germline, CDR1 MNHEY and CDR2 SMNVEV (reference sequence). Here the CDR3 DNA reads TGTGCCAGCAGTTACGGGGGCAGCTCCTACAATGAGCAGTTCTTC. Translating it yields CASSYGGSSYNEQFF.

The rearrangement links TRBV30 to TRBJ1-2; the D gene is possibly TRBD1 (5 bases). The CDR3 loop spans 14 amino acids. Germline CDR1 GTSNPN, CDR2 SVGIG (reference sequence). Deletions cut 1 base from V and 1 base from J, with 10 bases between. CDR3 DNA: TGTGCCTGGAGTGCTCCAGGGATTAACTATGGCTACACCTTC. Encoded protein: CAWSAPGINYGYTF.

The J gene is TRBJ2-7, the V gene TRBV6-5, with unresolved D. CDR3 length: 14 amino acids. Germline CDR1 is MNHEY and CDR2 is SVGAGI. Trimming shortened V by 3 bases and J by 0 bases, and 9 bases separated the two germline ends. The CDR3 DNA sequence: TGTGCCAGCAGTTATGGCAGCGACTCCTACGAGCAGTACTTC. Residues: CASSYGSDSYEQYF.

This rearrangement joins TRBV11-2 to TRBJ1-4, with D tentatively TRBD1 (5 bases). The CDR3 has 12 amino acids. Germline V gene data show CDR1 as SGHAT and CDR2 as FQNNGV. Deletions cut 1 base from V and 8 bases from J, with 5 bases between. The CDR3 protein is CASSLGGEKLFF. The CDR3 DNA sequence: TGTGCCAGCAGCTTAGGGGGGGAAAAACTGTTTTTT.

The J gene is TRBJ1-2, the V gene TRBV9; D remains ambiguous. Trimming left V 0 bases short and J 1 base short, with 7 bases between. Germline CDR1 SGDLS, CDR2 YYNGEE. This CDR3 has 14 residues. The CDR3 DNA is TGTGCCAGCAGCGTAGGGAGGGTTAACTATGGCTACACCTTC. Amino acids: CASSVGRVNYGYTF.

The gene calls are TRBV7-8 and TRBJ1-2; D is ambiguous. CDR1 SGHVS and CDR2 FQNEAQ come from the germline V gene. This CDR3 has 13 amino acids. Trimming cost V 1 base and J 8 bases, with 11 bases left between them. Here the CDR3 DNA reads TGTGCCAGCAGCTTAGGCGGGGTTAGGGGCTACACCTTC. Protein: CASSLGGVRGYTF.

V usage is TRBV11-2 and J usage is TRBJ2-1; 12 nucleotides line up with TRBD2. The CDR3 has 16 amino acids. The V gene's germline CDR1 is SGHAT and CDR2 FQNNGV. V was clipped by 5 bases and J by 7 bases; unmatched bases: 9. CDR3 nucleotides: TGTGCCAGCAGCCCCCGACTAGCGGGAGCGGAAAATGAGCAGTTCTTC. It is translated as CASSPRLAGAENEQFF. The full variable domain, rest sourced from reference TRBV11-2 and TRBJ2-1, is EAGVAQSPRYKIIEKRQSVAFWCNPISGHATLYWYQQILGQGPKLLIQFQNNGVVDDSQLPKDRFSAERLKGVDSTLKIQPAKLEDSAVYLCASSPRLAGAENEQFFGPGTRLTVL.

V is TRBV7-9 and J is TRBJ2-4, with D possibly matching TRBD1 (5 bases). Germline loops: CDR1 SEHNR, CDR2 FQNEAQ (reference sequence). V was pared by 6 bases and J by 4 bases, with 19 bases between. The CDR3 sequence is 16 residues long. The CDR3 region is CASRINPDPGKNIQYF. CDR3 in DNA: TGTGCCAGCAGAATTAACCCAGACCCAGGGAAAAACATTCAGTACTTC.